Shown below are 12 T cell receptor beta chains from a single sample sequenced in a study of blood T cells in healthy people across ages (dated by TCRdb to about 2015). The library was made by 5' RACE. Sequencing relied on an Illumina HiSeq 2500. A second PCR of about 6 to 11 cycles was performed with a sample-barcoded 5' primer and a J-beta primer mix. The public reads were reanalyzed by TCRdb: fastp trimming at Q25, MiXCR alignment, in-frame beta chains only. One record per CDR3 amino acid sequence lists the most common genes and DNA. The sample table lists some 320,000 distinct CDR3 sequences, roughly 29% of them with a count of one. Of the sample, 25% to 30% falls within the top ten clones. The sequenced sample was blood. These receptors were taken from a woman in her sixties or seventies in good health.

This clonotype was counted only a few times. V and J are TRBV27 and TRBJ2-7; D possibly matches TRBD1 or TRBD2 (6 bases each). The germline CDR1 and CDR2 sequences are MNHEY and SMNVEV (reference sequence). Between the trimmed V and J ends, which lost 6 bases and 4 bases, there was a span of 16 bases. The CDR3 contains 14 residues. CDR3 in amino acids: CASSLQGLIYEQYF. The DNA for the CDR3 is TGTGCCAGCAGCTTACAGGGACTTATTTACGAGCAGTACTTC.

The chain has TRBV7-9 and TRBJ1-2; D is possibly TRBD1 (6 bases). The CDR3 is 15 residues long. V was cut by 5 bases and J by 1 base, with 14 bases left in between. Germline loops: CDR1 SEHNR, CDR2 FQNEAQ (reference sequence). The CDR3 region has the DNA TGTGCCAGCAGCCCCTCGGGACAAGATAACTATGGCTACACCTTC. Its protein product is CASSPSGQDNYGYTF.

The V gene is TRBV7-2, the J gene TRBJ1-3; D unresolved. Trimming removed 4 bases from V and 0 bases from J, with 10 bases in between. The germline V gene encodes CDR1 SGHTA and CDR2 FQGNSA. This CDR3 spans 15 amino acids. The CDR3: CASSSTTVSGNTIYF. DNA for the CDR3: TGTGCCAGCAGCTCAACGACCGTCTCTGGAAACACCATATATTTT.

The genes are TRBV2 and TRBJ2-4; D not resolved. CDR3 size: 20 residues. V lost 4 bases, J lost 0 bases, and 25 bases lay in between. Germline CDR1 SNHLY, CDR2 FYNNEI. CDR3 coding DNA: TGTGCCAGCAGTGTCACCTCGGTCGGTACAGTAAGATTAGCCAAAAACATTCAGTACTTC. Translation: CASSVTSVGTVRLAKNIQYF.

The sample holds a few counts of this clonotype. The chain links TRBV12-3 or TRBV12-4 to TRBJ2-7, with 13 bases identical to TRBD2. CDR3 length: 15 residues. J lost 6 bases, V lost 5 bases, and 7 bases had no gene match. As DNA, the CDR3 is TGTGCCAGCAGTGGGACTAGCGGGACCGTCTCCGAGCAGTACTTC. Translation gives CASSGTSGTVSEQYF.

This sequence joins TRBV24-1 and TRBJ2-6; 7 nucleotides match TRBD2. This CDR3 comprises 15 residues. Losses at the gene ends were 7 bases for V and 2 bases for J; bases not matched to a gene: 4. Looked up from germline, CDR1 is KGHDR and CDR2 is SFDVKD. The CDR3 nucleotides are TGTGCCACCAGCCCCCGGGGGGCTGGGGCCAACGTCCTGACTTTC. This encodes CATSPRGAGANVLTF.

V gene TRBV20-1 combines with J gene TRBJ2-1, with 10 bases that match TRBD2. The CDR3 runs to 15 residues. Germline trimming cut 2 bases from V and 3 bases from J; bases unmatched to any gene: 4. Per germline, CDR1 DFQATT and CDR2 SNEGSKA (reference sequence). The CDR3 nucleotides read TGCAGTGCTAGAACACTAGCGGGGATCTACAATGAGCAGTTCTTC. This sequence encodes CSARTLAGIYNEQFF.

This clonotype came up a few times. The rearrangement joins TRBV24-1 to TRBJ2-5; TRBD2 is a possible D gene (5 bases). There are 15 residues in the CDR3. The V gene lost 4 bases and the J gene lost 5 bases, with 16 bases spanning the gap. Germline V gene lookup returns CDR1 KGHDR and CDR2 SFDVKD. The chain's CDR3 is CATSDPTSTLETQYF. DNA of the CDR3: TGTGCCACCAGTGACCCCACTAGTACCTTGGAGACCCAGTACTTC.

The chain is built from TRBV28 and TRBJ1-1; 7 bases map to TRBD1. Germline-derived CDR1 and CDR2 are MDHEN and SYDVKM. V was clipped by 7 bases and J by 4 bases; unmatched bases: 9. The CDR3 spans 14 residues. CDR3 amino acids: CASIETGRFTEAFF. CDR3 nucleotides: TGTGCCAGCATTGAGACAGGGAGGTTCACTGAAGCTTTCTTT.

This clonotype was seen a handful of times. The chain links TRBV18 to TRBJ1-1, with D uncertain. This CDR3 spans 12 amino acids. The V gene lost 3 bases and the J gene lost 7 bases, with 9 bases spanning the gap. CDR1 and CDR2 (germline): KGHSH, LQKENI. The CDR3: CASSPGSDEAFF. CDR3 nucleotide sequence: TGTGCCAGCTCACCTGGTTCAGATGAAGCTTTCTTT.

This clonotype was counted ten times or more. This chain links TRBV15 with TRBJ1-6; D not certain. Trimming shortened V by 0 bases and J by 7 bases, and 1 base separated the two germline ends. The germline V gene has CDR1 LNHNV and CDR2 YYDKDF (reference sequence). The CDR3 contains 12 residues. The CDR3 loop is CATSRENSPLHF. Here the CDR3 DNA reads TGTGCCACCAGCAGAGAGAATTCACCCCTCCACTTT.

This clonotype has only a few counts. The V call is TRBV12-2, the J call TRBJ2-7; the table gives TRBD1 as D, unverified against the DNA. TRBV12-2 constitutes a pseudogene. The CDR3 has 21 residues. This CDR3 is CASRPPRRGTGKNHDSYEQYF. Here the CDR3 DNA reads TGTGCAAGTCGGCCTCCCCGAAGAGGGACAGGGAAGAACCACGACTCCTACGAGCAGTACTTC.